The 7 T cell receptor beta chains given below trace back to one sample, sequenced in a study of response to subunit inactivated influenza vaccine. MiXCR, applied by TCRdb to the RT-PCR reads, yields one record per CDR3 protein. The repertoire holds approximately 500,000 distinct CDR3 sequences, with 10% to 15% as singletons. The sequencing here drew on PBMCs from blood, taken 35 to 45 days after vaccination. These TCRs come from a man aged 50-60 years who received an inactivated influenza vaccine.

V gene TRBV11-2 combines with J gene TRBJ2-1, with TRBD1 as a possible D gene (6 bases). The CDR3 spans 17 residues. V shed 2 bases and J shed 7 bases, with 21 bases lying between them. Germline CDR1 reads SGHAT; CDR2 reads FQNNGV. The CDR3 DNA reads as TGTGCCAGCAGCTTATCTCACGGACAGCTATTGGGGAATGAGCAGTTCTTC. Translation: CASSLSHGQLLGNEQFF.

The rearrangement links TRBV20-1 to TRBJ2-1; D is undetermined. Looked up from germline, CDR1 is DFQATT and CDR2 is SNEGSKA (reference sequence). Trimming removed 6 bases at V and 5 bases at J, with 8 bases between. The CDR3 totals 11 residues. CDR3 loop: CSAPANNEQFF. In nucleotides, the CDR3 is TGCAGTGCCCCAGCTAACAATGAGCAGTTCTTC.

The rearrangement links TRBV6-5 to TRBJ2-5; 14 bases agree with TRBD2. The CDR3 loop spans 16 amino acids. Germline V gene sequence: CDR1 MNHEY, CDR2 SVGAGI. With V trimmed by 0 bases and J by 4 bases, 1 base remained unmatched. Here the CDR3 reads CASSYSGTSGRETQYF. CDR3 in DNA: TGTGCCAGCAGTTACTCAGGGACTAGCGGGAGAGAGACCCAGTACTTC.

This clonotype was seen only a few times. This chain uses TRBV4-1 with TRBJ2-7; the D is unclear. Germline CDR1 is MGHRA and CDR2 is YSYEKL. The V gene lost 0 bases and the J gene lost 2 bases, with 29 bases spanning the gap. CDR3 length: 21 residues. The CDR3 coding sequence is TGCGCCAGCAGCCAAGATAGATCCCATGTGATACCGGGTTTAACGACCTACGAGCAGTACTTC. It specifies CASSQDRSHVIPGLTTYEQYF.

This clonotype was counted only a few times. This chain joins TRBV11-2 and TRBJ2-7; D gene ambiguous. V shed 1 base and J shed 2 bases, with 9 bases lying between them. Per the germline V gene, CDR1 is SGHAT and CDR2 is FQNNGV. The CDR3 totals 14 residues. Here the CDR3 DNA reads TGTGCCAGCAGCTTAGGCGTGGCAGCCTACGAGCAGTACTTC. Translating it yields CASSLGVAAYEQYF.

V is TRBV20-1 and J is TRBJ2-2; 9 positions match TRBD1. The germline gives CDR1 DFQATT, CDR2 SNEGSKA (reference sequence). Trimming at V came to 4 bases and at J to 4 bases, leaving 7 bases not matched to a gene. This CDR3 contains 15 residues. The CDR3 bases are TGCAGTGCTACCGGGACAGGGAGGTCCACCGGGGAGCTGTTTTTT. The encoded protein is CSATGTGRSTGELFF.

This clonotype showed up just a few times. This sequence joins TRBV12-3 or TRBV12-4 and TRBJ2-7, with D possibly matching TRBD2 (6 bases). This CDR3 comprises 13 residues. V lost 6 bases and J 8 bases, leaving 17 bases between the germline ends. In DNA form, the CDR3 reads TGTGCCAGCAGGACCGGGACTCTCTCCCAGCAGTACTTC. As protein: CASRTGTLSQQYF.